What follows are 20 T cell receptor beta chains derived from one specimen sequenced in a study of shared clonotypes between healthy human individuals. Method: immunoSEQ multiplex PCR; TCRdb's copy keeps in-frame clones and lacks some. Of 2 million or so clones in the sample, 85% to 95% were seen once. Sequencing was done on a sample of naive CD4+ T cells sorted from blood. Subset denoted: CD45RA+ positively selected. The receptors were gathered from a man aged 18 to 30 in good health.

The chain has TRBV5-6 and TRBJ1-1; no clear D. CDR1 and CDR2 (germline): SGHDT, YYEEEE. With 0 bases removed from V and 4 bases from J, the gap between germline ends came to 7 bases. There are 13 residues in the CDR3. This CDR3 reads CASSLGGFTEAFF. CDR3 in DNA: TGTGCCAGCAGCTTGGGAGGGTTCACTGAAGCTTTCTTT.

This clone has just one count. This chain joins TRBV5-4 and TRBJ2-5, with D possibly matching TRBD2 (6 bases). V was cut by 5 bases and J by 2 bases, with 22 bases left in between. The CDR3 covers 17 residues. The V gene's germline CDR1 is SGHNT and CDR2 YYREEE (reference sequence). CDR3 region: CASRPAPGAPRQETQYF. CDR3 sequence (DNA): TGTGCCAGCAGACCAGCACCGGGAGCACCGAGGCAAGAGACCCAGTACTTC. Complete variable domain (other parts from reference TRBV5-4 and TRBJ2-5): ETGVTQSPTHLIKTRGQQVTLRCSSQSGHNTVSWYQQALGQGPQFIFQYYREEENGRGNFPPRFSGLQFPNYSSELNVNALELDDSALYLCASRPAPGAPRQETQYFGPGTRLLVL.

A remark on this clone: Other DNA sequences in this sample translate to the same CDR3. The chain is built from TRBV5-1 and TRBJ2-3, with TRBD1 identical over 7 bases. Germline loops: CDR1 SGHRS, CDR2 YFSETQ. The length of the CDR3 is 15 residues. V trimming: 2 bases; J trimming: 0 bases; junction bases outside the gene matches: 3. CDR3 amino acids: CASSLPGQSTDTQYF. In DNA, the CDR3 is TGCGCCAGCAGCTTACCGGGACAGAGCACAGATACGCAGTATTTT.

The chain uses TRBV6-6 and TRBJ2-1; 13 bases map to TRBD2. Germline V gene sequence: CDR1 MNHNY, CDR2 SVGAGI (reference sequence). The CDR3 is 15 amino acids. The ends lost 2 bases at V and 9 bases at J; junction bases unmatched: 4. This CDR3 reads CASSYGTSGIREQFF. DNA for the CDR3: TGTGCCAGCAGTTACGGGACTAGCGGGATACGTGAGCAGTTCTTC.

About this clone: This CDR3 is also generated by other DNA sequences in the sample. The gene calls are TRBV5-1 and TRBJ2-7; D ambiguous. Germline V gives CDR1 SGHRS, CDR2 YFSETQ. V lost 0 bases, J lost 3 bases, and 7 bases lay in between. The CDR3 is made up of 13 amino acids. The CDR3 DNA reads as TGCGCCAGCAGCTTGGCCCCGGGCTACGAGCAGTACTTC. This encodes CASSLAPGYEQYF.

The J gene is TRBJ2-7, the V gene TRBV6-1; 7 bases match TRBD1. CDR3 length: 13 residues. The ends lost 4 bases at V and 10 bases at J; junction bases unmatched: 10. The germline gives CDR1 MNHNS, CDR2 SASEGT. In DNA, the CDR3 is TGTGCCAGCAGTGGGCCAGGGGGTGGAGAACAGTACTTC. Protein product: CASSGPGGGEQYF.

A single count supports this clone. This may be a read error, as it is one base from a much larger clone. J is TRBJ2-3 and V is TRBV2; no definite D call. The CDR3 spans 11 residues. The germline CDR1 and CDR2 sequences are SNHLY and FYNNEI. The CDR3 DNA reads TGTGCCAGCGGGTCCACAGATACGCAGTGTTTT. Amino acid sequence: CASGSTDTQCF. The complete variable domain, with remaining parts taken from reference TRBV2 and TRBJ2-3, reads EPEVTQTPSHQVTQMGQEVILRCVPISNHLYFYWYRQILGQKVEFLVSFYNNEISEKSEIFDDQFSVERPDGSNFTLKIRSTKLEDSAMYFCASGSTDTQCFGPGTRLTVL.

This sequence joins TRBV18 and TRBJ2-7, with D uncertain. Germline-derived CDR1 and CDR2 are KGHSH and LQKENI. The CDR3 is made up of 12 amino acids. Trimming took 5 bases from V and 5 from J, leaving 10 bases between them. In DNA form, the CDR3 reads TGTGCCAGCTCAGGCCCCGGCGACGAGCAGTACTTC. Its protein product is CASSGPGDEQYF.

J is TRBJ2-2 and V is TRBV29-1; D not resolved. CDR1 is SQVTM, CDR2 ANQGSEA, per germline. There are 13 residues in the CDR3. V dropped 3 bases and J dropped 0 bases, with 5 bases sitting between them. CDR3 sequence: CSVDISNTGELFF. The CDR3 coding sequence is TGCAGCGTTGATATTTCGAACACCGGGGAGCTGTTTTTT.

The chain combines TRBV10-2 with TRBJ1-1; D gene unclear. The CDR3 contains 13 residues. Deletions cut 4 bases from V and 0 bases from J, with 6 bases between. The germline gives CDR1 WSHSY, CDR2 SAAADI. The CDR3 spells CASSVHLNTEAFF. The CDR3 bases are TGCGCCAGCAGTGTTCACCTGAACACTGAAGCTTTCTTT.

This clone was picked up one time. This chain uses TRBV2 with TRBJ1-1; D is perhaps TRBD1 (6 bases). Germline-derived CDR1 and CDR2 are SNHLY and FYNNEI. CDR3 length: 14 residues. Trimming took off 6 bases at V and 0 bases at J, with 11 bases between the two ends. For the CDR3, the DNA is TGTGCCAGCAGCGGGGGCGGGATGAACACTGAAGCTTTCTTT. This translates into CASSGGGMNTEAFF.

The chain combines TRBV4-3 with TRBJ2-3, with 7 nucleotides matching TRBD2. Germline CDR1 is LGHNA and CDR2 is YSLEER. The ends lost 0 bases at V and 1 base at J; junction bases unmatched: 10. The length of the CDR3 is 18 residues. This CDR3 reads CASSQDGVAGVGTDTQYF. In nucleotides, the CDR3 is TGCGCCAGCAGCCAAGATGGGGTTGCGGGAGTGGGCACAGATACGCAGTATTTT.

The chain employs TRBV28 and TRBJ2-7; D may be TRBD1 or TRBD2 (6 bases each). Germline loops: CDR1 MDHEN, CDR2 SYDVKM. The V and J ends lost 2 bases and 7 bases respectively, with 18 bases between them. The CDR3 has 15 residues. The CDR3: CASSLDPAGQWEQYF. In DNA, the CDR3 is TGTGCCAGCAGTTTAGATCCTGCGGGACAATGGGAGCAGTACTTC.

The CDR3 sequence: CASSEVQRGYNEQFF. The DNA for the CDR3 is TGTGCCAGCAGTGAAGTCCAGCGGGGGTACAATGAGCAGTTCTTC. The rearrangement links TRBV2 to TRBJ2-1; TRBD2 aligns across 8 bases. Germline-derived CDR1 and CDR2 are SNHLY and FYNNEI. This CDR3 is built from 15 residues. With V trimmed by 1 base and J by 4 bases, 3 bases remained unmatched.

The DNA for the CDR3 is TGTGCCAGCAGCCCACCAGGGCTAGCGGGGGGATACTTAGATACGCAGTATTTT. It is translated as CASSPPGLAGGYLDTQYF. The chain recombines TRBV7-8 with TRBJ2-3; 11 bases line up with TRBD2. Germline values: CDR1 SGHVS, CDR2 FQNEAQ. This CDR3 is 18 amino acids long. V dropped 5 bases and J dropped 5; count of bases not matched to a gene: 15.

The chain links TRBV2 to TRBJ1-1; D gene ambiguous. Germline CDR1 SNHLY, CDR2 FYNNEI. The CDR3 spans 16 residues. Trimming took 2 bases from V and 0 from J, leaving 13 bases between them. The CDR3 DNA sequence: TGTGCCAGCAGTGAATTGAGACAACTCTTGAACACTGAAGCTTTCTTT. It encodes CASSELRQLLNTEAFF.

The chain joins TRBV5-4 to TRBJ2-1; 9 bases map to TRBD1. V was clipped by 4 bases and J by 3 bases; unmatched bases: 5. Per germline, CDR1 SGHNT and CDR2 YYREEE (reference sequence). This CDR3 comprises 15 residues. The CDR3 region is CASSEGTGNYNEQFF. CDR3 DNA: TGTGCCAGCAGCGAGGGGACAGGGAACTACAATGAGCAGTTCTTC.

The CDR3 region is CASSIQGGPTDTQYF. CDR3 nucleotides: TGTGCCAGCTCTATACAGGGGGGACCCACAGATACGCAGTATTTT. This rearrangement joins TRBV18 to TRBJ2-3, with 8 bases that match TRBD1. With V trimmed by 6 bases and J by 2 bases, 7 bases remained unmatched. The length of the CDR3 is 15 residues. Germline CDR1 and CDR2: KGHSH and LQKENI.

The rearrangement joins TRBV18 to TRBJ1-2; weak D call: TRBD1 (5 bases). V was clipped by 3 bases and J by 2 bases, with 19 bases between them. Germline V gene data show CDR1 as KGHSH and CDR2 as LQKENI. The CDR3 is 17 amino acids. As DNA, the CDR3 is TGTGCCAGCTCACCCGAACCCCCGGGACTGAGGAACTATGGCTACACCTTC. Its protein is CASSPEPPGLRNYGYTF. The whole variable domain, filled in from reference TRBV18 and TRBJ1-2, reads NAGVMQNPRHLVRRRGQEARLRCSPMKGHSHVYWYRQLPEEGLKFMVYLQKENIIDESGMPKERFSAEFPKEGPSILRIQQVVRGDSAAYFCASSPEPPGLRNYGYTFGSGTRLTVV.

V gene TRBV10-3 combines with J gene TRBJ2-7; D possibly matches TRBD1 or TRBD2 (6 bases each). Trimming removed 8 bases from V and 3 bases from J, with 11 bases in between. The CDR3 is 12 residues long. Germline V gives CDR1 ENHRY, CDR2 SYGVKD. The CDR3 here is CAIGGTFYEQYF. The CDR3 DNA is TGTGCCATCGGCGGGACATTCTACGAGCAGTACTTC.